This is a list of T cell receptor beta chains from one sample in a study of shared clonotypes between healthy human individuals. Libraries were prepared by immunoSEQ multiplex PCR; TCRdb keeps only in-frame clonotypes and omits some of them. The sample holds approximately 710,000 clones, roughly 91% seen once. What was sequenced was memory CD8+ T cells from PBMCs. All receptors derive from a young man in good health. Some clones in this sample may be carry-over from other donors' samples. The CDR3 runs from the conserved cysteine through the conserved F or W. A D gene is named only where the DNA matches it firmly. Only part of the rows carry a size: once, few, many, or a class if the clone is expanded.

j_gene: TRBJ1-2; abundance: few; d_gene: .; v_gene: TRBV2; CDR3aa: CASSEGNGYTF; CDR3nt: TGTGCCAGCAGTGAGGGGAATGGCTACACCTTC
j_gene: TRBJ2-1; abundance: .; d_gene: TRBD2; v_gene: TRBV9; CDR3aa: CASSVGLAGEGEQFF; CDR3nt: TGTGCCAGCAGCGTGGGACTAGCGGGAGAGGGTGAGCAGTTCTTC
j_gene: TRBJ2-1; abundance: .; d_gene: TRBD2; v_gene: TRBV28; CDR3aa: CASMGLAGVADEQFF; CDR3nt: TGTGCCAGCATGGGGCTAGCGGGAGTTGCTGATGAGCAGTTCTTC
j_gene: TRBJ1-1; abundance: .; d_gene: .; v_gene: TRBV4-1; CDR3aa: CASSQDGQWSTEAFF; CDR3nt: TGCGCCAGCAGCCAAGATGGACAGTGGAGCACTGAAGCTTTCTTT
j_gene: TRBJ2-1; abundance: .; d_gene: .; v_gene: TRBV6-5; CDR3aa: CASSYAAGTANEQFF; CDR3nt: TGTGCCAGCAGTTACGCGGCGGGAACCGCCAATGAGCAGTTCTTC
j_gene: TRBJ2-3; abundance: .; d_gene: .; v_gene: TRBV27; CDR3aa: CASSFTALMTDTQYF; CDR3nt: TGTGCCAGCAGTTTTACGGCACTCATGACAGATACGCAGTATTTT
j_gene: TRBJ1-1; abundance: once; d_gene: .; v_gene: TRBV7-6; CDR3aa: CASSLYEGIEAFF; CDR3nt: TGTGCCAGCAGCTTATATGAGGGGATCGAAGCTTTCTTT
j_gene: TRBJ2-3; abundance: .; d_gene: TRBD2; v_gene: TRBV7-9; CDR3aa: CASSPSYSGSGDTQYF; CDR3nt: TGTGCCAGCAGCCCATCGTATAGCGGGAGCGGTGATACGCAGTATTTT
j_gene: TRBJ2-7; abundance: .; d_gene: .; v_gene: TRBV2; CDR3aa: CASSGPGREQYF; CDR3nt: TGTGCCAGCAGCGGACCGGGTCGCGAGCAGTACTTC
j_gene: TRBJ2-1; abundance: .; d_gene: TRBD2; v_gene: TRBV28; CDR3aa: CASLTVRGLGRNEQFF; CDR3nt: TGTGCCAGCCTCACCGTCCGAGGACTAGGTCGCAATGAGCAGTTCTTC
j_gene: TRBJ2-2; abundance: .; d_gene: TRBD2; v_gene: TRBV6-5; CDR3aa: CASGGSTGELFF; CDR3nt: TGTGCCAGCGGCGGGAGCACCGGGGAGCTGTTTTTT
j_gene: TRBJ1-1; abundance: .; d_gene: TRBD1; v_gene: TRBV5-1; CDR3aa: CASSFDRGLNTEAFF; CDR3nt: TGCGCCAGCAGCTTCGACAGGGGACTGAACACTGAAGCTTTCTTT
j_gene: TRBJ1-5; abundance: .; d_gene: .; v_gene: TRBV7-6; CDR3aa: CASSLVGRGQPQHF; CDR3nt: TGTGCCAGCAGCTTAGTTGGCAGGGGCCAGCCCCAGCATTTT
j_gene: TRBJ2-1; abundance: .; d_gene: .; v_gene: TRBV7-9; CDR3aa: CASSLGRGANNEQFF; CDR3nt: TGTGCCAGCAGCTTGGGGAGGGGGGCGAACAATGAGCAGTTCTTC
j_gene: TRBJ1-1; abundance: once; d_gene: .; v_gene: TRBV6-1; CDR3aa: CASSEQGGKNTEAFF; CDR3nt: TGTGCCAGCAGTGAGCAGGGAGGGAAAAACACTGAAGCTTTCTTT
j_gene: TRBJ2-7; abundance: .; d_gene: TRBD1; v_gene: TRBV10-1; CDR3aa: CATGQGVMHEQYF; CDR3nt: TGCGCCACTGGACAGGGGGTTATGCACGAGCAGTACTTC
j_gene: TRBJ2-7; abundance: .; d_gene: TRBD2; v_gene: TRBV6-6; CDR3aa: CASSSGLAGLYF; CDR3nt: TGTGCCAGCAGCTCGGGACTAGCGGGCCTTTACTTC
j_gene: TRBJ2-7; abundance: .; d_gene: .; v_gene: TRBV7-9; CDR3aa: CASSSAPQSSYEQYF; CDR3nt: TGTGCCAGCAGCTCCGCCCCCCAGTCCTCCTACGAGCAGTACTTC
j_gene: TRBJ1-1; abundance: .; d_gene: .; v_gene: TRBV4-1; CDR3aa: CASSQVNAGDPSKAFF; CDR3nt: TGCGCCAGCAGCCAAGTTAATGCAGGGGACCCCTCGAAGGCTTTCTTT
j_gene: TRBJ1-1; abundance: .; d_gene: .; v_gene: TRBV4-3; CDR3aa: CASSQNGLLNTEAFF; CDR3nt: TGCGCCAGCAGCCAAAATGGACTACTGAACACTGAAGCTTTCTTT
j_gene: TRBJ1-1; abundance: .; d_gene: TRBD1; v_gene: TRBV4-3; CDR3aa: CASSQGTGGRTEAFF; CDR3nt: TGCGCCAGCAGCCAAGGGACAGGGGGAAGGACTGAAGCTTTCTTT
j_gene: TRBJ2-2; abundance: .; d_gene: .; v_gene: TRBV4-3; CDR3aa: CASSQDWAVNTGELFF; CDR3nt: TGCGCCAGCAGCCAAGATTGGGCTGTAAACACCGGGGAGCTGTTTTTT
j_gene: TRBJ2-7; abundance: .; d_gene: TRBD1; v_gene: TRBV5-4; CDR3aa: CASSLGDRVVEQYF; CDR3nt: TGTGCCAGCAGCTTGGGTGACAGGGTGGTCGAGCAGTACTTC
j_gene: TRBJ2-2; abundance: .; d_gene: .; v_gene: TRBV7-2; CDR3aa: CASRAGTPSTGELFF; CDR3nt: TGTGCCAGCAGGGCCGGGACCCCGAGCACCGGGGAGCTGTTTTTT